The present T cell receptor (beta chain) was sequenced within a study of shared clonotypes between healthy human individuals. In germline, CDR1 is LNHDA, CDR2 SQIVND (reference sequence). This CDR3 has 14 amino acids. V lost 3 bases to trimming and J lost 0 bases, with 3 bases between them. Clones were sequenced by immunoSEQ multiplex PCR, and TCRdb holds only the in-frame ones, with some missing. The sample lists millions of clones, 80% to 95% occurring once. The V and J genes are TRBV19 and TRBJ2-6; D is unresolved. This receptor was identified in a man between 18 and 35 years old in good health. Some clones in this sample may be carry-over from other donors' samples. The material sequenced was naive CD4+ T cells from PBMCs. Subset meaning: CD45RA+ positively selected. CDR3 loop: CASSMASGANVLTF. As DNA, the CDR3 is TGTGCCAGTAGTATGGCCTCTGGGGCCAACGTCCTGACTTTC.